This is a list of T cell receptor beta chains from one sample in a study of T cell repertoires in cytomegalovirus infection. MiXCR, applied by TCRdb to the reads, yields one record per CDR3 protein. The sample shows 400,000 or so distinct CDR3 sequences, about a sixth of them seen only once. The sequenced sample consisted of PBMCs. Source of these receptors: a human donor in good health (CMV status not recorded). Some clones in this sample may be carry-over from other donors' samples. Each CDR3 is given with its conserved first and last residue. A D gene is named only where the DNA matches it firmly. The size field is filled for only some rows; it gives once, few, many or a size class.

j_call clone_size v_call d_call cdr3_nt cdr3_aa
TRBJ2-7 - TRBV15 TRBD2 TGTGCCACCTCGCGGGGGGACTCCTACGAGCAGTACTTC CATSRGDSYEQYF
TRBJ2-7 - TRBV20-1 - TGCAGTGCTAGCATAGGCGGTACCTACGAGCAGTACTTC CSASIGGTYEQYF
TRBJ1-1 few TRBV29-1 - TGCAGCGTTCTGGACGGTCTGAACACTGAAGCTTTCTTT CSVLDGLNTEAFF
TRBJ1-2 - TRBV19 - TGTGCCAGTAGAAAACAGGGAGTTAACTATGGCTACACCTTC CASRKQGVNYGYTF
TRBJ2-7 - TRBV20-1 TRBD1 TGCAGTGCTCAACAACGGGACAGGGCTTCCGAGCAGTACTTC CSAQQRDRASEQYF
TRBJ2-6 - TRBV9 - TGTGCCAGCAGCGCCCCACCCGGGGCCAACGTCCTGACTTTC CASSAPPGANVLTF
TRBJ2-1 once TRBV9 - TGTGCCAGCAGCAGGTCCTCCAATGAGCAGTTCTTC CASSRSSNEQFF
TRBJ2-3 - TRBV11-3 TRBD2 TGTGCCAGCAGCAGACGTCCTACAGCGGGAGGGCCAGGGGGCACAGATACGCAGTATTTT CASSRRPTAGGPGGTDTQYF
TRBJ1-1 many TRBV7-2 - TGTGCCAGCAGCCCGATGGGACGGTTGAACACTGAAGCTTTCTTT CASSPMGRLNTEAFF
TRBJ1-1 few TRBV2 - TGTGCCAGCGGCGGGCGAACGGCGGACACTGAAGCTTTCTTT CASGGRTADTEAFF
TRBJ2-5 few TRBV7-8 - TGTGCCAGCACCCAGAGGGGCGGGAAGCTAGAGACCCAGTACTTC CASTQRGGKLETQYF
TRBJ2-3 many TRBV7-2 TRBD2 TGTGCCAGCAGCTTAGTGTGGAGGAGCGGGGGTAGCACAGATACGCAGTATTTT CASSLVWRSGGSTDTQYF
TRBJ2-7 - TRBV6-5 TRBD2 TGTGCCAGCAGCCGCGGACTAGCGGAGTACGAGCAGTACTTC CASSRGLAEYEQYF
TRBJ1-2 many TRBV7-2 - TGTGCCAGCAGCTTTGGCAGGGGACCCTATGGCTACACCTTC CASSFGRGPYGYTF
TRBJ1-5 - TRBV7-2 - TGTGCCAGCAGCTTTAAGGGGGGGTTTGGGCCCCAGCATTTT CASSFKGGFGPQHF
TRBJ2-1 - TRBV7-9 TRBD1 TGTGCCAGCTCAAAAGCGGGACAGGGGCCTTTAGGTGAGCAGTTCTTC CASSKAGQGPLGEQFF
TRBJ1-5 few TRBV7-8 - TGTGCCAGCCACTTGACGGACCTTCGACGGGGCAATCAGCCCCAGCATTTT CASHLTDLRRGNQPQHF